The TCR beta chain under discussion was sequenced for a study of radiotherapy plus CTLA-4 blockade in lung cancer (dated by TCRdb to 2016 to 2019). Regarding the research as a whole: Objective responses were observed in 15% to 20% of enrolled patients, and disease control was achieved in approximately 29%. Summary of the overall study and its limitations: After treatment with radiotherapy and ipilimumab, TCR clones that originated in tumors expanded in peripheral blood. Early dynamic changes in blood T cell clones, together with increased serum interferon-beta after radiation, were reported as the strongest predictors of response.

Remarks on this clone: It has no known antigen specificity. Nothing much larger sits one base from this clone, and base qualities are not available.

V is cut by 5 bases and J by 4 bases, and the space between the germline ends is 7 bases. The CDR1 and CDR2 encoded by the germline V gene are SNHLY and FYNNEI. There are 12 amino acids in the CDR3, from cysteine to phenylalanine inclusive. Only the CDR3 region is kept as DNA, spanning 36 bases read in frame from base 1. Library creation used the immunoSEQ multiplex PCR assay. The immuneACCESS repertoire file appears here via TCRdb, limited to in-frame rearrangements. These files lack a portion of the clones; in checked studies, under half of the deficit traces to unresolved V genes, and the cause of the others is not known. Across this sample there are roughly 50,000 clones, with approximately 79% seen only once. The top ten hold 3.2% of the sample. The study tested focal radiation therapy combined with CTLA-4 blockade (ipilimumab) in patients with chemo-refractory metastatic non-small-cell lung cancer.

The clonotype comes from a human donor with non-small cell lung cancer who had a partial response to radiotherapy plus ipilimumab. The sequencing used peripheral blood, collected from a patient treated with radiotherapy plus ipilimumab. The sequence links TRBV2 to TRBJ2-3; a confident D gene designation cannot be given. The CDR3 in this case is CASSRRADTQYF. The nucleotide sequence reads as follows: TGTGCCAGCAGTCGCCGGGCAGATACGCAGTATTTT.